The present entry profiles one T cell receptor (beta chain) with its context. This CDR3 spans 15 amino acids. Deletions cut 0 bases from V and 5 bases from J, with 14 bases between. CDR1 is GTSNPN, CDR2 SVGIG, per germline (reference sequence). This record belongs to a study of blood T cell repertoires in COVID-19. Per the authors' pipeline: For nucleated cells, counts were estimated from reference gene primer amplification. Some clones are missing from TCRdb's copy, which holds only in-frame ones; the method was immunoSEQ multiplex PCR. D and trimming come from the DNA, and the V and J calls and clone size come from that table. Seen here are some 200,000 clones, 86% observed once, and the top ten hold around 3.5%.

This clonotype was obtained from a woman in her thirties or forties with acute COVID-19. The chain has TRBV30 and TRBJ1-5, with TRBD1 as a possible D gene (6 bases). Sequencing was performed on PBMCs or T cells enriched from blood (not recorded which). CDR3 coding DNA: TGTGCCTGGAGTGTACAGGGACCTACTGATCAGCCCCAGCATTTT. It yields the protein CAWSVQGPTDQPQHF.